This is a list of T cell receptor beta chains from one sample in a study of shared clonotypes between healthy human individuals. Profiling relied on immunoSEQ multiplex PCR, and the TCRdb table lists in-frame clones only, not all of them. Of millions of clones in the sample, about 95% were seen once. The sequencing input was naive CD8+ T cells sorted from blood. All receptors derive from a man aged 18-30 years in good health. CDR3s include the opening cysteine and the closing phenylalanine or tryptophan. The D gene is left open where the match is weak. Clone size is given for some rows only: seen once, a few or many times, or a class if the clone is expanded.

j_call | v_call | clone_size | d_call | cdr3_aa | cdr3_nt
TRBJ2-7 | TRBV6-1 | . | TRBD2 | CASGEVGLAVYEQYF | TGTGCCAGCGGTGAGGTTGGACTAGCGGTCTACGAGCAGTACTTC
TRBJ1-2 | TRBV27 | . | TRBD1 | CASSWGTGDGYTF | TGTGCCAGCAGCTGGGGGACAGGGGATGGCTACACCTTC
TRBJ2-1 | TRBV9 | . | . | CASSGIRNEQFF | TGTGCCAGCAGCGGGATTCGCAATGAGCAGTTCTTC
TRBJ1-1 | TRBV13 | . | . | CASSLEGGRTEAFF | TGTGCCAGCAGCTTAGAAGGGGGGCGAACTGAAGCTTTCTTT
TRBJ2-5 | TRBV14 | . | . | CASSQLTGRETQYF | TGTGCCAGCAGCCAACTCACCGGGCGAGAGACCCAGTACTTC
TRBJ2-5 | TRBV7-9 | . | . | CASSFEPETQYF | TGTGCCAGCAGCTTTGAACCGGAGACCCAGTACTTC
TRBJ2-7 | TRBV28 | . | . | CASRTMAGGFHEQYF | TGTGCCAGCAGGACAATGGCCGGTGGGTTTCACGAGCAGTACTTC
TRBJ2-7 | TRBV28 | . | TRBD2 | CASSLLAGGGEQYF | TGTGCCAGCAGTTTACTAGCGGGAGGAGGCGAGCAGTACTTC
TRBJ2-7 | TRBV11-2 | . | . | CASSLEAGGGYEQYF | TGTGCCAGCAGCTTAGAGGCAGGGGGAGGGTACGAGCAGTACTTC
TRBJ2-2 | TRBV9 | . | TRBD2 | CASNHAGAGELFF | TGTGCCAGCAACCACGCGGGGGCCGGGGAGCTGTTTTTT
TRBJ1-5 | TRBV10-3 | . | . | CAISESFLLQPGSQHF | TGTGCCATCAGTGAGTCGTTCTTACTGCAGCCTGGGTCCCAGCATTTT
TRBJ2-6 | TRBV7-9 | . | . | CASSSSGLTGANVLTF | TGTGCCAGCAGCTCATCAGGGTTGACTGGGGCCAACGTCCTGACTTTC
TRBJ2-7 | TRBV19 | . | . | CASSNRELTYEQYF | TGTGCCAGTAGTAACAGGGAACTAACCTACGAGCAGTACTTC
TRBJ2-7 | TRBV7-2 | once | TRBD1 | CASSTARTGLYEQYF | TGTGCCAGCAGCACCGCCCGGACAGGGCTCTACGAGCAGTACTTC
TRBJ2-3 | TRBV5-4 | . | TRBD2 | CASSLSGAAGADTQYF | TGTGCCAGCAGCCTTAGCGGGGCGGCGGGGGCAGATACGCAGTATTTT
TRBJ1-4 | TRBV2 | . | TRBD1 | CASSAYRDSNEKLFF | TGTGCCAGCAGTGCCTACCGGGACAGCAATGAAAAACTGTTTTTT
TRBJ2-7 | TRBV5-1 | few | . | CASSFDGYEQYF | TGCGCCAGCAGCTTCGACGGCTACGAGCAGTACTTC
TRBJ1-3 | TRBV19 | . | . | CASTDPLSPGNTIYF | TGTGCCAGTACCGATCCCCTTTCCCCTGGAAACACCATATATTTT
TRBJ2-3 | TRBV6-1 | . | . | CASSEGQSSTDTQYF | TGTGCCAGCAGTGAAGGACAGTCTAGCACAGATACGCAGTATTTT
TRBJ2-5 | TRBV27 | . | TRBD1 | CASSLGTGLQETQYF | TGTGCCAGCAGTTTGGGGACAGGGCTACAAGAGACCCAGTACTTC
TRBJ1-5 | TRBV4-3 | . | . | CASSQVWAGNQPQHF | TGCGCCAGCAGCCAAGTATGGGCGGGGAATCAGCCCCAGCATTTT
TRBJ2-7 | TRBV11-2 | . | . | CASSLDTAYEQYF | TGTGCCAGCAGCTTAGACACCGCCTACGAGCAGTACTTC